This T cell receptor beta chain was found in a study of blood T cell repertoires in COVID-19 (TCRdb year 2020). At the level of the whole study: Collaborator samples came from the United States, Italy and Spain and covered acute and convalescent phases of COVID-19. The prospective study material was composed of cDNA or gDNA derived from T cells, B-cell-depleted T cells, or PBMCs. The dataset comprised deeply sampled blood TCRbeta repertoires from subjects exposed to, actively infected with, or recovered from COVID-19. A freely available public database, intended as a resource for researchers studying the immune response to SARS-CoV-2, is where the repertoires were released. The samples were drawn from the first 160 participants of the ongoing ImmuneRACE study and from over 950 subjects provided by 6 global collaborators. The sample metadata nearly always contained a de-identified subject ID, COVID-19 status, age in years and sex. Where available, HLA class I and class II types were taken from metadata supplied by the sample provider and were not determined by assay-based typing. General study outcomes and caveats: The amount of clinical and demographic metadata varied by source and participant and was provided uncurated.

The immunoSEQ Assay, a bias-controlled multiplex PCR, was used to amplify TCRbeta CDR3 regions from genomic DNA. Per the authors' processing: Within the assay, amplification of reference gene primers was used to estimate how many nucleated cells each sample contained. To quantify the absolute abundance of each unique TCRbeta CDR3 rearrangement, sequence reads were collapsed and filtered. For each sample, productive Simpson clonality was calculated as the square root of Simpson's diversity index across productive rearrangements. Not all clones reach the TCRdb copy of this immuneACCESS table, which keeps in-frame sequences only. Checked studies attribute under half of the gap to unresolved V genes and leave the rest unexplained. Clone size and the V and J calls come from that table; the DNA yielded D and trimming. The sample yields around 62,000 clones; around 93% were counted once. Of the sample, around 2.6% is held by the ten largest clones.

The CDR3 measures 15 amino acids from cysteine to phenylalanine. Solely the CDR3 DNA is kept, with 45 bases framed from the first base. Via the germline V gene, CDR1 is MDHEN and CDR2 SYDVKM. V trim: 2 bases; J trim: 7 bases; unmatched bases: 6. The collaborating institutions used their own protocols to collect whole blood in K2EDTA tubes. For TCRbeta analysis, collaborators shipped samples as frozen whole blood, isolated PBMCs, or DNA extracted from either of those sample types. Concerning this clone itself: No antigen is known for it. One base away there is no much larger clone; base qualities are not given.

The receptor was derived from a man between 65 and 85 years old with active COVID-19. The chain was built from TRBV28 and TRBJ1-2; 11 middle bases align to TRBD1. The sample taken for sequencing was peripheral blood. DNA sequence: TGTGCCAGCAGTTTAGCAGGACAGGGGGCTATTGGCTACACCTTC. It encodes CASSLAGQGAIGYTF.